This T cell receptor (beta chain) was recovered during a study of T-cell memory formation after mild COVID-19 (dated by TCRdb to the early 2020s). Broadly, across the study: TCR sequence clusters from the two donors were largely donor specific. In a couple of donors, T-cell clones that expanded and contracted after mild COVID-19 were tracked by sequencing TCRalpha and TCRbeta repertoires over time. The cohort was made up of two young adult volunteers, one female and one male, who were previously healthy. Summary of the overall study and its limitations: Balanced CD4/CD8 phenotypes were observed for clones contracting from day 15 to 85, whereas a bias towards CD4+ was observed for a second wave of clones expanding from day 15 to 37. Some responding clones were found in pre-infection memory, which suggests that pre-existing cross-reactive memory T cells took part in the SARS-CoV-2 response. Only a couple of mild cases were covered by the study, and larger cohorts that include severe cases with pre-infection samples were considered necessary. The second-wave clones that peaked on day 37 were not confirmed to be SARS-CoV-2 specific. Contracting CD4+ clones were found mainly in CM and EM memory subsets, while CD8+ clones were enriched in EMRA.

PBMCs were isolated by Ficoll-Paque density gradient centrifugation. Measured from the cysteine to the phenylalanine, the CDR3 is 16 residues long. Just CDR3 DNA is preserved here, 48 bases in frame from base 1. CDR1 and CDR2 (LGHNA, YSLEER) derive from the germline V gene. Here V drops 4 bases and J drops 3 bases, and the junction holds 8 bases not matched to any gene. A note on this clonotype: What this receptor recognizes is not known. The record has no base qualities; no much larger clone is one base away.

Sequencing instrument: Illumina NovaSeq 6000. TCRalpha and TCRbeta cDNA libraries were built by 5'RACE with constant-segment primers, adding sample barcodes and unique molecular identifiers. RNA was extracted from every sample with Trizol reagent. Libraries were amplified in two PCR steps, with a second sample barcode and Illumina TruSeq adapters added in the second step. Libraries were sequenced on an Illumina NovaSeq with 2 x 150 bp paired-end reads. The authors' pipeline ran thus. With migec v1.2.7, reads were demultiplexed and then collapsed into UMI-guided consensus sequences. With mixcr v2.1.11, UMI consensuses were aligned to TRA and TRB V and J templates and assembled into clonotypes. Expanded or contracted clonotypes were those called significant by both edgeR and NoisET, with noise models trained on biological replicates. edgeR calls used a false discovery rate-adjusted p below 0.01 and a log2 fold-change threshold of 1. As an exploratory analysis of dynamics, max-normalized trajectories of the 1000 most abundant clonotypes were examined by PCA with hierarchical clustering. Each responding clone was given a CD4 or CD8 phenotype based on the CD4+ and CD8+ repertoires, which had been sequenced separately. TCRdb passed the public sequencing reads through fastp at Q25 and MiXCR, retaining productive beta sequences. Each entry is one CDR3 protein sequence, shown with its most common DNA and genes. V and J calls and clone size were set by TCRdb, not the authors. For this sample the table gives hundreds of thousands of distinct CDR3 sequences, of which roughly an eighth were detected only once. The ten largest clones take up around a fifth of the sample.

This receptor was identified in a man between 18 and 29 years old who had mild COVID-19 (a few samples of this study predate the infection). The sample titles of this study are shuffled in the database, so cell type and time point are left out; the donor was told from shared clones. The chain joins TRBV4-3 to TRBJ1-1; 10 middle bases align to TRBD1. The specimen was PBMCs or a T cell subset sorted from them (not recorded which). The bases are TGCGCCAGCAGCCCCTATGGACAGGGGGAAGACACTGAAGCTTTCTTT. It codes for CASSPYGQGEDTEAFF.